This section outlines one T cell receptor beta chain sequence together with its context. This may be a read error: a much more frequent sequence differs by one nucleotide. A constant-region primer primed TCR beta cDNA synthesis from 500 ng of total RNA. For TCR beta, libraries were produced by three nested multiplex PCR rounds using slightly modified ARM-PCR. The first two PCR rounds used TRBV1-TRBV30 forward primers with a C-beta reverse primer, 9 to 11 cycles each. TCRdb fed the multiplex PCR reads into MiXCR, producing one record per CDR3 protein. Of approximately 340,000 distinct CDR3 sequences in the sample, approximately 65% were seen once. The germline gives CDR1 MNHNY, CDR2 SVGAGI (reference sequence). Trimming took off 9 bases at V and 3 bases at J, with 8 bases between the two ends. The CDR3 is 11 amino acids. Unsorted whole blood served as the source of blood RNA, and germline DNA was extracted as well.

The source of the sample is a study of tumor-infiltrating lymphocytes in primary liver carcinoma. Across the study: There were roughly 3.65 to 8 million productive TCRbeta reads per sample, a yield similar across tissue types.

Sequencing was carried out using peripheral blood. The clonotype originates from a man in his forties with primary liver carcinoma and hepatitis B virus infection. The chain employs TRBV6-6 and TRBJ2-5; D gene unclear. Here the CDR3 reads CARSQEETQYF. Here the CDR3 DNA reads TGTGCCAGGAGCCAAGAAGAGACCCAGTACTTC.